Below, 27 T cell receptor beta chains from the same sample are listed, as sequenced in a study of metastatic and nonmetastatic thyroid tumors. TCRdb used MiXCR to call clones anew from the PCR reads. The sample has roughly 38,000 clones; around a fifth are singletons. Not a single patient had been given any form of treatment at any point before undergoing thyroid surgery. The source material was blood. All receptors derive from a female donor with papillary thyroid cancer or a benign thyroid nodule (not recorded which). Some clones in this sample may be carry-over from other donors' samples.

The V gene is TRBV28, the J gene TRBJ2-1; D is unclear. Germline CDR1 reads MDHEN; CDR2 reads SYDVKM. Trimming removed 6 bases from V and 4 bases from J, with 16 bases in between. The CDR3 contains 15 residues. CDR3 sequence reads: CASRPPGASYNEQFF. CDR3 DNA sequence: TGTGCCAGCAGGCCCCCAGGTGCAAGTTACAATGAGCAGTTCTTC.

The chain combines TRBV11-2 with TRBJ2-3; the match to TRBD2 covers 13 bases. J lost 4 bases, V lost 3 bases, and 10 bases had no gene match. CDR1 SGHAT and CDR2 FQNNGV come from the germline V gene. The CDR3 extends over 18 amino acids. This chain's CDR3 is CASSFRLAGGAGADTQYF. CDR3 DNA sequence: TGTGCCAGCAGCTTCCGACTAGCGGGAGGCGCGGGCGCAGATACGCAGTATTTT.

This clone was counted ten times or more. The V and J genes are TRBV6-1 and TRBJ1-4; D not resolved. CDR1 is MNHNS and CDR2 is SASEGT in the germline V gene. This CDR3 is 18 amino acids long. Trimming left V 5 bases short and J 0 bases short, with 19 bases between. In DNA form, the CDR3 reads TGTGCCAGCAGTTATTTGTGGGTCGATGGGGCAACTAATGAAAAACTGTTTTTT. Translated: CASSYLWVDGATNEKLFF.

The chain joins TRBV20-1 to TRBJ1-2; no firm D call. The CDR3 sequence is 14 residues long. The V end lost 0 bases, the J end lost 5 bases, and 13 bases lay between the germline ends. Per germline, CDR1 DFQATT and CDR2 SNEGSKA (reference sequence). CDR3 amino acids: CSARDYIAPYGYTF. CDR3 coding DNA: TGCAGTGCTAGAGATTACATTGCCCCGTATGGCTACACCTTC.

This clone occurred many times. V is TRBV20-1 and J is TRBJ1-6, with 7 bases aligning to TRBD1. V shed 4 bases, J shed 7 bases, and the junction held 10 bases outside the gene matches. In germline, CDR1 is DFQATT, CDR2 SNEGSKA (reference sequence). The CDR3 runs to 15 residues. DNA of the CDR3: TGCAGTGCTACCCGACAGGGAGGATACAATTCACCCCTCCACTTT. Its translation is CSATRQGGYNSPLHF.

CDR3 coding DNA: TGTGCCAGCAGTGAAGGACCAGACAGGGTTGACGGCTACACCTTC. It yields the protein CASSEGPDRVDGYTF. This chain uses TRBV6-4 with TRBJ1-2; TRBD1 matches at 7 bases. V trimming: 3 bases; J trimming: 8 bases; junction bases outside the gene matches: 12. CDR1 MRHNA and CDR2 SNTAGT come from the germline V gene. The length of the CDR3 is 15 residues.

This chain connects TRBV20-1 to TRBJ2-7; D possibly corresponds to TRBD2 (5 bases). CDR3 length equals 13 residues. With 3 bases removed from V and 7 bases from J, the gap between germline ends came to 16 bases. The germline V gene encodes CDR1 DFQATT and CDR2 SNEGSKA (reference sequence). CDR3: CSASWPSPGEQYF. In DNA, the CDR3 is TGCAGTGCTAGTTGGCCGAGTCCGGGAGAGCAGTACTTC.

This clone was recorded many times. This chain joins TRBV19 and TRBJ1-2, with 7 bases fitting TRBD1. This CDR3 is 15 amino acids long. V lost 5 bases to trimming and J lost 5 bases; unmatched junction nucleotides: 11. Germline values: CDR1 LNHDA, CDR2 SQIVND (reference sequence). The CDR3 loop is CASSFYGTVNYGYTF. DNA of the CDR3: TGTGCCAGTAGTTTCTACGGGACAGTAAATTATGGCTACACCTTC.

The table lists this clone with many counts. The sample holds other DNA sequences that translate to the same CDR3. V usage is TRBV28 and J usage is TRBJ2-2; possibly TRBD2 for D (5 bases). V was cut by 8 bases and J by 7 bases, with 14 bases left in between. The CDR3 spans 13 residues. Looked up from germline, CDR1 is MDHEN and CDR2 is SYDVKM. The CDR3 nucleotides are TGTGCCAGCGGCTCGGGGTTGAGCGGGGAGCTGTTTTTT. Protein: CASGSGLSGELFF.

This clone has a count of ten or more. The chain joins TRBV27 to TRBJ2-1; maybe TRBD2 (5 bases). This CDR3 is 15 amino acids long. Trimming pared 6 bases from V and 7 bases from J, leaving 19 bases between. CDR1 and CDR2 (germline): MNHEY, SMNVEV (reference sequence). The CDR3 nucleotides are TGTGCCAGCAGAATTAGACTAATTGGCGATAATGAGCAGTTCTTC. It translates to CASRIRLIGDNEQFF.

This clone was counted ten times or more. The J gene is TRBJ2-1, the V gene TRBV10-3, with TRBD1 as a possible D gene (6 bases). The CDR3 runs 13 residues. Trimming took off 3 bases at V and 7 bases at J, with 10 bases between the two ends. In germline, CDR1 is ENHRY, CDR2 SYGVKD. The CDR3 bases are TGTGCCATCAGTGATGAAGGGGGAAATGAGCAGTTCTTC. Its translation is CAISDEGGNEQFF.

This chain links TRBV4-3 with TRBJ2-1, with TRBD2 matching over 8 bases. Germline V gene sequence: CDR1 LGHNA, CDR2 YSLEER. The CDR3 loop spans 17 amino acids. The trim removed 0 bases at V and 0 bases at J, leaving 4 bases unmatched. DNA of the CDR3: TGCGCCAGCAGCCAAGAGCGGAGCGGGAGCTCCTACAATGAGCAGTTCTTC. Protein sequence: CASSQERSGSSYNEQFF.

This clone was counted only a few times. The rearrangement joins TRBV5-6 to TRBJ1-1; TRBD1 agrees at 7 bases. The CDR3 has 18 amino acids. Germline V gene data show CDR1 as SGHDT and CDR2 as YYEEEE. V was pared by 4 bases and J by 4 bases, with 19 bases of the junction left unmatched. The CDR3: CASSPWHPKDRYATEAFF. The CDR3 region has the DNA TGTGCCAGCAGCCCTTGGCATCCTAAGGACAGGTATGCCACTGAAGCTTTCTTT.

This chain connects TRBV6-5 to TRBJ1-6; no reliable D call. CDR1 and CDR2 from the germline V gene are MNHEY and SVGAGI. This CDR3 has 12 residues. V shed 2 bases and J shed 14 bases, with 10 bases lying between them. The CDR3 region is CASSYLREALHF. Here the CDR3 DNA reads TGTGCCAGCAGTTACCTACGAGAGGCCCTCCACTTT.

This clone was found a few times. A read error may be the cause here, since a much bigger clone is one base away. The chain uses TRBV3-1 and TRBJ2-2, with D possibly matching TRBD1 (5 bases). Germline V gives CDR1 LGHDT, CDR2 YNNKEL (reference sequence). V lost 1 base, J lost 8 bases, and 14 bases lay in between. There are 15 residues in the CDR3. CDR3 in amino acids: CASSQASGLAGELFF. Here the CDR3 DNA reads TGTGCCAGCAGCCAAGCGTCAGGGCTGGCGGGGGAGCTGTTTTTT.

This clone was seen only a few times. The CDR3 nucleotides are TGTGCCATCAGTCCTGGACAGTCTGAAGCTTTCTTT. As protein: CAISPGQSEAFF. The chain employs TRBV10-3 and TRBJ1-1; perhaps TRBD1 as D (6 bases). The CDR3 covers 12 residues. The germline V gene encodes CDR1 ENHRY and CDR2 SYGVKD. V shed 5 bases and J shed 6 bases, with 10 bases lying between them.

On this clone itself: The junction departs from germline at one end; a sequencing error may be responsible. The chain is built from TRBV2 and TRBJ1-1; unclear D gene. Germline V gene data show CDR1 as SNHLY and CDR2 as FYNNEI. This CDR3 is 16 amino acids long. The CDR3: CASSAMPLGLNTEAFF. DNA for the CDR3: TGTGCCAGCAGCGCCATGCCGTTGGGTTTGAACACTGAAGCTTTCTTC.

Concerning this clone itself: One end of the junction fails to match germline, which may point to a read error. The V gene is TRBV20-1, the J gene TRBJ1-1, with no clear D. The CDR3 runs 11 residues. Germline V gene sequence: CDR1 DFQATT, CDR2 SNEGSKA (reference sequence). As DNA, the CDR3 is TGCAGTGCTAGAGGAGGGAAGGAAGATTTCTTT. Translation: CSARGGKEDFF.

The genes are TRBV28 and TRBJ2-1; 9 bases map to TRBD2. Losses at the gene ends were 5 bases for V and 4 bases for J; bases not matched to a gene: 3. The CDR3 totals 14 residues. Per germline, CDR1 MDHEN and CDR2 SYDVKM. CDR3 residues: CASSRGLAYNEQFF. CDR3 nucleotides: TGTGCCAGCAGTCGGGGACTAGCATACAATGAGCAGTTCTTC.

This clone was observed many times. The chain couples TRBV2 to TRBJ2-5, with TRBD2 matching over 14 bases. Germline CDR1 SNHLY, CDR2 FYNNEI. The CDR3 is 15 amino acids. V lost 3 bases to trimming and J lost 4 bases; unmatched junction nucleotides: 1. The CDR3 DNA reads TGTGCCAGCAGTGAGACTAGCGGGAGGGTAGAGACCCAGTACTTC. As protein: CASSETSGRVETQYF. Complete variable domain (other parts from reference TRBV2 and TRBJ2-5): EPEVTQTPSHQVTQMGQEVILRCVPISNHLYFYWYRQILGQKVEFLVSFYNNEISEKSEIFDDQFSVERPDGSNFTLKIRSTKLEDSAMYFCASSETSGRVETQYFGPGTRLLVL.

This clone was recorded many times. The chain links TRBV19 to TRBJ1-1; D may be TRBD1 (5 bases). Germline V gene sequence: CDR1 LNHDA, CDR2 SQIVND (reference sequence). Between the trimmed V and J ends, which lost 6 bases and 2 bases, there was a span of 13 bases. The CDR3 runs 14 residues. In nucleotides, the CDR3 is TGTGCCAGTAGGTTGCAGGGACCCAACACTGAAGCTTTCTTT. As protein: CASRLQGPNTEAFF.

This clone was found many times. CDR3 sequence (DNA): TGTGCCAGCGACAGGGATCGCAATCAGCCCCAGCATTTT. It translates to CASDRDRNQPQHF. The chain links TRBV6-1 to TRBJ1-5; 7 nucleotides align to TRBD1. Germline V CDR1 and CDR2: MNHNS, SASEGT. Trimming took 8 bases from V and 2 from J; bases not matched to a gene: 3. CDR3 length: 13 amino acids.

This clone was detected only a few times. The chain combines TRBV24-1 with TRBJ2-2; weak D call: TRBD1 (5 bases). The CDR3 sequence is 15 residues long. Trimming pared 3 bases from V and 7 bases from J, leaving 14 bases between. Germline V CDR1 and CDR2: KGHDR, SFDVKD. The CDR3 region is CATSDRSPQGGELFF. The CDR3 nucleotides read TGTGCCACCAGTGATCGGTCCCCCCAGGGCGGGGAGCTGTTTTTT.

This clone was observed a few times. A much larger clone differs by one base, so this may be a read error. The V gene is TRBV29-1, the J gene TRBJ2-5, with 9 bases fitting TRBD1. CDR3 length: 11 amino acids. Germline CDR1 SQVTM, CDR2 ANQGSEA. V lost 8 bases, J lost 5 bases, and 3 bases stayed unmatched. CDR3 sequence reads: CSYDRGETQYF. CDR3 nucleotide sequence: TGCAGCTACGACAGGGGGGAGACCCAGTACTTC.

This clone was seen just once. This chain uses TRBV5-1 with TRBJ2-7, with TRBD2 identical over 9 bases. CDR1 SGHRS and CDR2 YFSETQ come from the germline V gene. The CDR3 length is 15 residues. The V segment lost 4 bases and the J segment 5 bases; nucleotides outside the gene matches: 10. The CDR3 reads CASSPQAGGSNEQYF. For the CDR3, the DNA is TGCGCCAGCAGCCCACAAGCGGGGGGCTCGAACGAGCAGTACTTC.

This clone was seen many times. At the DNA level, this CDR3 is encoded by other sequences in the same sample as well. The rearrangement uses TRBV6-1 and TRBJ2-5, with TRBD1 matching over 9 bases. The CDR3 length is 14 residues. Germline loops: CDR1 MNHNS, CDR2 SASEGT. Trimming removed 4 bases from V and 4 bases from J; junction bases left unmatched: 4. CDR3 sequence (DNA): TGTGCCAGCAGTGGACAGGGGGTAAGAGAGACCCAGTACTTC. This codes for CASSGQGVRETQYF.

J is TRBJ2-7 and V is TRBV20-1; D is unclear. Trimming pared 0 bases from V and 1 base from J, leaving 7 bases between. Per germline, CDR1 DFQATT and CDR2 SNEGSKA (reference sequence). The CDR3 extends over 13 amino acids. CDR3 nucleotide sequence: TGCAGTGCTAGAGACGTAGGGTCCTACGAGCAGTACGTC. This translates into CSARDVGSYEQYV.